The rows below give T cell receptor beta chains drawn from one sample of a study of brain metastases from non-small cell lung cancer. Libraries were prepared by immunoSEQ multiplex PCR; TCRdb keeps only in-frame clonotypes and omits some of them. The sample includes about 6,000 clones, roughly 80% seen only once; the top ten take nearly 7.5%. Sequencing was performed on primary lung tumor tissue. The source is a donor at least 40 years old with non-small cell lung cancer. The CDR3 runs from the conserved cysteine through the conserved F or W. A D gene is named only where the DNA matches it firmly. Clone sizes are given selectively: once, few, many, or a class where the clone is expanded.

.,TRBJ1-6,TRBV6-2/TRBV6-3,.,CASSLPGRNSPLHF,TGTGCCAGCAGTTTACCGGGCCGCAATTCACCCCTCCACTTT
once,TRBJ2-1,TRBV27,.,CASSAGPSGGPREQFF,TGTGCCAGCAGTGCCGGGCCCAGCGGAGGGCCGCGGGAGCAGTTCTTC
.,TRBJ2-3,TRBV19,TRBD2,CASSIAGTSGSTDTQYF,TGTGCCAGTAGTATAGCCGGGACTAGCGGGAGCACAGATACGCAGTATTTT
.,TRBJ1-6,TRBV19,.,CASSNRQGNSPLHF,TGTGCCAGTAGTAACCGGCAGGGTAATTCACCCCTCCACTTT
.,TRBJ2-5,TRBV12-3/TRBV12-4,.,CASSSSAGETQYF,TGTGCCAGCAGTTCTAGCGCGGGGGAGACCCAGTACTTC
.,TRBJ1-4,TRBV4-1,.,CASSQDGAGWEKLFF,TGCGCCAGCAGCCAAGACGGGGCAGGTTGGGAAAAACTGTTTTTT
.,TRBJ2-5,TRBV2,TRBD1,CASSGDRAWETQYF,TGTGCCAGCAGCGGGGACAGGGCTTGGGAGACCCAGTACTTC
.,TRBJ1-1,TRBV29-1,.,CSVEDFMNTEAFF,TGCAGCGTTGAAGACTTCATGAACACTGAAGCTTTCTTT
.,TRBJ2-3,TRBV7-9,TRBD1,CASSSGQIFTDTQYF,TGTGCCAGCAGCTCGGGACAGATTTTCACAGATACGCAGTATTTT
.,TRBJ2-1,TRBV2,.,CASGGRWESSYNEQFF,TGTGCCAGCGGGGGGCGTTGGGAGAGCTCCTACAATGAGCAGTTCTTC
.,TRBJ1-2,TRBV29-1,.,CSGNSGGKSGYTF,TGCAGCGGTAACAGTGGCGGGAAGAGTGGCTACACCTTC
.,TRBJ1-2,TRBV2,.,CASSDRQGGGYTF,TGTGCCAGCAGTGATAGGCAGGGTGGAGGCTACACCTTC
once,TRBJ2-3,TRBV6-2/TRBV6-3,TRBD2,CASSYAPLAGGGDTQYF,TGTGCCAGCAGTTACGCGCCTTTAGCGGGGGGTGGAGATACGCAGTATTTT
.,TRBJ1-2,TRBV6-2/TRBV6-3,.,CASSYGIGGSYGYTF,TGTGCCAGCAGTTACGGTATCGGGGGCAGCTATGGCTACACCTTC
.,TRBJ2-1,TRBV6-2/TRBV6-3,.,CASSYVGDEQFF,TGTGCCAGCAGTTACGTAGGGGATGAGCAGTTCTTC
large,TRBJ1-5,TRBV11-3,.,CASSFGAQPQHF,TGTGCCAGCAGCTTCGGGGCTCAGCCCCAGCATTTT
.,TRBJ2-3,TRBV6-5,.,CASRDPALGTDTQYF,TGTGCCAGCAGAGATCCAGCCCTCGGCACAGATACGCAGTATTTT
.,TRBJ2-2,TRBV28,.,CASSFRWFLPDLPNTGELFF,TGTGCCAGCAGTTTTCGGTGGTTCCTCCCAGATCTCCCCAACACCGGGGAGCTGTTTTTT
few,TRBJ1-4,TRBV30,TRBD1,CAWSGHRGDEKLFF,TGTGCCTGGAGTGGGCACAGGGGAGACGAAAAACTGTTTTTT
.,TRBJ2-2,TRBV28,.,CASSLYFSGTGELFF,TGTGCCAGCAGTTTATATTTTTCGGGGACCGGGGAGCTGTTTTTT
.,TRBJ2-3,TRBV7-2,TRBD2,CASPLAGGSTDTQYF,TGTGCCAGCCCGCTAGCGGGGGGGAGCACAGATACGCAGTATTTT
.,TRBJ1-2,TRBV28,.,CASSLVDYGYTF,TGTGCCAGCAGCCTAGTAGACTATGGCTACACCTTC
.,TRBJ1-6,TRBV28,.,CASSPDIGQNNSPLHF,TGTGCCAGCAGCCCGGACATAGGGCAAAATAATTCACCCCTCCACTTT
.,TRBJ2-7,TRBV10-3,TRBD1,CATTGGQGRDSYEQYF,TGTGCCACCACCGGGGGACAGGGGAGGGATTCGTACGAGCAGTACTTC
.,TRBJ1-2,TRBV10-3,.,CAISESSDRYGYTF,TGTGCCATCAGTGAGTCCTCGGACAGATACGGCTACACCTTC